Presented here are 32 T cell receptor beta chains from one specimen sequenced in a study of T-cell reconstitution after alpha-beta-depleted transplantation in children. Unique molecular identifiers tagged the TCRbeta library. TCRdb re-derived calls from the PCR reads in MiXCR, one entry per CDR3 protein. Among some 600,000 distinct CDR3 sequences, about an eighth were seen once, and the ten largest hold roughly 2.3%. The sample consisted of PBMCs, mostly from graft donor cells, taken 360 days after TCRalphabeta/CD19-depleted stem cell transplant. These receptors were collected from a male patient younger than 18 who had a stem cell transplant for acute myeloid leukemia, so the T cells may come from the graft donor.

The chain uses TRBV4-3 and TRBJ2-7; D is unclear. V lost 1 base and J 5 bases, leaving 9 bases between the germline ends. The CDR3 loop spans 13 amino acids. Germline lookup yields CDR1 LGHNA and CDR2 YSLEER. The CDR3 reads CASSQGLADEQYF. The CDR3 DNA reads as TGCGCCAGCAGCCAAGGACTTGCGGACGAGCAGTACTTC.

In this sample, this clonotype turned up a few times. This chain uses TRBV10-3 with TRBJ2-6, with D unclear. V was cut by 0 bases and J by 4 bases, with 13 bases left in between. Germline CDR1 ENHRY, CDR2 SYGVKD. This CDR3 is 17 amino acids long. The CDR3 DNA reads TGTGCCATCAGTGAGTCGAAGTATGGGCGGGGGGCCAACGTCCTGACTTTC. It encodes CAISESKYGRGANVLTF.

This clonotype was seen a handful of times. The chain recombines TRBV5-1 with TRBJ2-5, with D unresolved. V lost 0 bases, J lost 2 bases, and 14 bases lay in between. This CDR3 is 16 amino acids long. The germline V gene has CDR1 SGHRS and CDR2 YFSETQ. CDR3 protein: CASSLDPVVGQETQYF. CDR3 nucleotides: TGCGCCAGCAGCTTGGATCCCGTAGTTGGGCAAGAGACCCAGTACTTC. Full variable domain (rest looked up from reference TRBV5-1 and TRBJ2-5): KAGVTQTPRYLIKTRGQQVTLSCSPISGHRSVSWYQQTPGQGLQFLFEYFSETQRNKGNFPGRFSGRQFSNSRSEMNVSTLELGDSALYLCASSLDPVVGQETQYFGPGTRLLVL.

The gene calls are TRBV2 and TRBJ2-7, with TRBD1 matching 8 bases. Germline CDR1 is SNHLY and CDR2 is FYNNEI. V lost 7 bases, J lost 3 bases, and 20 bases stayed unmatched. The CDR3 spans 18 residues. The CDR3 bases are TGTGCCAGCAACATCCGTATCCTTTGGGACAGGACGGACTACGAGCAGTACTTC. Residues: CASNIRILWDRTDYEQYF. Filled out from reference TRBV2 and TRBJ2-7, the complete variable domain reads EPEVTQTPSHQVTQMGQEVILRCVPISNHLYFYWYRQILGQKVEFLVSFYNNEISEKSEIFDDQFSVERPDGSNFTLKIRSTKLEDSAMYFCASNIRILWDRTDYEQYFGPGTRLTVT.

The J gene is TRBJ2-2, the V gene TRBV7-9, with D maybe TRBD2 (5 bases). Deletions cut 5 bases from V and 0 bases from J, with 13 bases between. Germline V gives CDR1 SEHNR, CDR2 FQNEAQ (reference sequence). CDR3 length: 16 amino acids. Here the CDR3 reads CASSLQKRTNTGELFF. CDR3 DNA: TGTGCCAGCAGCCTCCAGAAGCGGACGAACACCGGGGAGCTGTTTTTT.

This clonotype was picked up a small number of times. The rearrangement joins TRBV4-2 to TRBJ1-4; D ambiguous. Germline V gene data show CDR1 as LGHNA and CDR2 as YNFKEQ. The V end lost 0 bases, the J end lost 7 bases, and 12 bases lay between the germline ends. The CDR3 consists of 15 residues. Here the CDR3 DNA reads TGTGCCAGCAGCCAAGATTTGGTCTCGGGTGAAAAACTGTTTTTT. This sequence encodes CASSQDLVSGEKLFF.

This clonotype was seen more than once but under ten times. The gene calls are TRBV6-2 or TRBV6-3 and TRBJ2-7, with TRBD2 identical over 10 bases. Germline loops: CDR1 MNHEY, CDR2 SVGEGT. The CDR3 totals 14 residues. V shed 7 bases, J shed 4 bases, and the junction held 7 bases outside the gene matches. The CDR3 loop is CASTSGLAVYEQYF. In DNA, the CDR3 is TGTGCCAGCACCTCCGGACTAGCGGTTTACGAGCAGTACTTC.

The table lists this clonotype with a few counts. The chain has TRBV7-6 and TRBJ2-7; TRBD2 aligns across 8 bases. The V gene's germline CDR1 is SGHVS and CDR2 FNYEAQ. The CDR3 has 16 amino acids. Trimming removed 3 bases from V and 5 bases from J; junction bases left unmatched: 12. Here the CDR3 reads CASSLGASPGGDEQYF. The CDR3 DNA follows: TGTGCCAGCAGCTTGGGAGCTAGCCCGGGGGGGGACGAGCAGTACTTC.

This clonotype was seen many times. The chain has TRBV29-1 and TRBJ2-1; TRBD2 matches at 8 bases. Germline values: CDR1 SQVTM, CDR2 ANQGSEA. This CDR3 spans 12 amino acids. CDR3 nucleotides: TGCAGTCGGGGTAGCGGGAAAAATGAGCAGTTCTTC. Translation gives CSRGSGKNEQFF.

This clonotype has more than one count but fewer than ten. The chain joins TRBV10-3 to TRBJ2-6; D not resolved. The length of the CDR3 is 14 residues. V lost 5 bases to trimming and J lost 0 bases, with 5 bases between them. The germline CDR1 and CDR2 sequences are ENHRY and SYGVKD. CDR3: CAISRNSGANVLTF. Here the CDR3 DNA reads TGTGCCATCAGTCGGAACTCTGGGGCCAACGTCCTGACTTTC.

This clonotype appeared many times. The chain combines TRBV9 with TRBJ2-3; 8 bases line up with TRBD2. V trimming: 0 bases; J trimming: 2 bases; junction bases outside the gene matches: 17. The CDR3 totals 20 residues. The germline gives CDR1 SGDLS, CDR2 YYNGEE. The CDR3: CASSVGGGAGTSIFTDTQYF. CDR3 in DNA: TGTGCCAGCAGCGTAGGAGGGGGGGCAGGGACTAGTATTTTCACAGATACGCAGTATTTT.

The chain recombines TRBV6-2 or TRBV6-3 with TRBJ2-2; 13 nucleotides match TRBD2. The CDR3 sequence is 19 residues long. V dropped 0 bases and J dropped 7; count of bases not matched to a gene: 11. Per germline, CDR1 MNHEY and CDR2 SVGEGT. Here the CDR3 reads CASSYSSRGLAGVNGELFF. CDR3 nucleotides: TGTGCCAGCAGTTACTCGTCTAGAGGACTAGCGGGAGTTAACGGGGAGCTGTTTTTT.

There are many counts of this clonotype. The rearrangement uses TRBV14 and TRBJ2-3; D is perhaps TRBD1 (6 bases). Looked up from germline, CDR1 is SGHDN and CDR2 is FVKESK. The CDR3 spans 16 residues. The germline V and J ends were trimmed by 0 bases and 4 bases, with 14 bases remaining between them. The CDR3 nucleotides read TGTGCCAGCAGCCAAGAAATCAGGGGTACGGCAGATACGCAGTATTTT. As protein: CASSQEIRGTADTQYF.

V usage is TRBV20-1 and J usage is TRBJ2-3, with D perhaps matching TRBD2 (5 bases). V lost 3 bases to trimming and J lost 2 bases, with 21 bases between them. Germline-derived CDR1 and CDR2 are DFQATT and SNEGSKA (reference sequence). The CDR3 contains 17 residues. CDR3 residues: CSASPLARGKFTDTQYF. CDR3 bases: TGCAGTGCTAGCCCCCTTGCCCGGGGAAAGTTCACAGATACGCAGTATTTT.

The V gene is TRBV20-1, the J gene TRBJ2-7; D is perhaps TRBD1 or TRBD2 (5 bases each). V was clipped by 5 bases and J by 4 bases, with 30 bases between them. This CDR3 comprises 18 residues. In germline, CDR1 is DFQATT, CDR2 SNEGSKA (reference sequence). The CDR3 region is CSARGRGSTFGSIYEQYF. The CDR3 DNA reads as TGCAGTGCTCGGGGAAGGGGATCCACGTTCGGCTCAATTTACGAGCAGTACTTC.

This clonotype was detected only a few times. This rearrangement joins TRBV6-2 or TRBV6-3 to TRBJ2-5; 9 nucleotides agree with TRBD2. The germline CDR1 and CDR2 sequences are MNHEY and SVGEGT. The V gene end was trimmed by 2 bases and the J gene end by 5 bases; junction bases not matched to a gene: 6. The length of the CDR3 is 15 residues. CDR3 DNA: TGTGCCAGCAGTTACGGTTCGCGGGAGGGGGAGACCCAGTACTTC. This encodes CASSYGSREGETQYF.

In this sample, this clonotype turned up a few times. The CDR3: CASSSRQDGDTEAFF. CDR3 DNA sequence: TGTGCCAGCAGTTCTCGTCAGGACGGAGACACTGAAGCTTTCTTT. The chain recombines TRBV6-5 with TRBJ1-1; D is ambiguous. Trimming shortened V by 4 bases and J by 3 bases, and 15 bases separated the two germline ends. Per germline, CDR1 MNHEY and CDR2 SVGAGI. The CDR3 is 15 residues long.

This clonotype appeared a few times. This chain connects TRBV5-1 to TRBJ2-4; D not resolved. Trimming left V 4 bases short and J 0 bases short, with 20 bases between. The CDR3 is 18 residues long. Looked up from germline, CDR1 is SGHRS and CDR2 is YFSETQ. The CDR3 DNA reads as TGCGCCAGCAGCCCCGACGGCCTGAGAACGATAGCCAAAAACATTCAGTACTTC. This translates into CASSPDGLRTIAKNIQYF.

In its sample, this clonotype was seen many times. The chain is built from TRBV29-1 and TRBJ1-2; no reliable D call. The germline V gene has CDR1 SQVTM and CDR2 ANQGSEA. V gave up 4 bases and J gave up 0 bases, with 6 bases separating them. The CDR3 loop spans 12 amino acids. The CDR3 region is CSVGGANYGYTF. CDR3 DNA sequence: TGCAGCGTTGGGGGAGCTAACTATGGCTACACCTTC.

This clonotype has more than one count but fewer than ten. The chain has TRBV10-3 and TRBJ2-1; no clear D gene. Germline assignment: CDR1 ENHRY and CDR2 SYGVKD. The ends were cut back, 3 bases at V and 2 bases at J, with 17 bases in the middle. The CDR3 is made up of 17 amino acids. CDR3 sequence (DNA): TGTGCCATCAGTGATCTCGGGCTTCTGCTCGCCTACAATGAGCAGTTCTTC. Translated: CAISDLGLLLAYNEQFF.

The gene calls are TRBV10-3 and TRBJ2-5, with a possible D match to TRBD2 (6 bases). Trimming took off 4 bases at V and 5 bases at J, with 20 bases between the two ends. This CDR3 comprises 16 residues. Per the germline V gene, CDR1 is ENHRY and CDR2 is SYGVKD. The CDR3 sequence is CAISVQEAGSWETQYF. The CDR3, as DNA: TGTGCCATCAGTGTCCAGGAGGCCGGGAGTTGGGAGACCCAGTACTTC.

V usage is TRBV29-1 and J usage is TRBJ2-1; 10 nucleotides line up with TRBD2. V gave up 7 bases and J gave up 8 bases; unmatched junction bases: 11. This CDR3 has 14 residues. Germline assignment: CDR1 SQVTM and CDR2 ANQGSEA. The CDR3 DNA reads TGCAGCGCTAGGACTAGCGGAGGGATGGATGAGCAGTTCTTC. Its protein product is CSARTSGGMDEQFF.

This clonotype occurred a few times. J is TRBJ2-2 and V is TRBV6-2 or TRBV6-3; 7 nucleotides match TRBD2. The CDR3 spans 14 residues. Germline CDR1 reads MNHEY; CDR2 reads SVGEGT. Unmatched junction bases numbered 7, after V lost 7 bases and J lost 5 bases. CDR3 nucleotides: TGTGCCAGCACCCCCGCCGGGGGGACCGGGGAGCTGTTTTTT. The encoded protein is CASTPAGGTGELFF.

The chain couples TRBV7-9 to TRBJ2-7; the match to TRBD2 covers 7 bases. Losses at the gene ends were 0 bases for V and 7 bases for J; bases not matched to a gene: 9. The CDR3 length is 15 residues. The germline gives CDR1 SEHNR, CDR2 FQNEAQ (reference sequence). CDR3 DNA sequence: TGTGCCAGCAGCTTAGCGACTAGCCTCACGCGGGAGCAGTACTTC. It translates to CASSLATSLTREQYF.

This clonotype has a handful of counts. The V and J genes are TRBV25-1 and TRBJ2-2, with TRBD2 identical over 10 bases. This CDR3 is 16 amino acids long. Losses at the gene ends were 7 bases for V and 1 base for J; bases not matched to a gene: 6. The germline V gene encodes CDR1 MGHDK and CDR2 SYGVNS. CDR3: CASTITSGMNTGELFF. The DNA of the CDR3 is TGTGCCAGCACCATCACTAGCGGGATGAACACCGGGGAGCTGTTTTTT.

Only a few counts were recorded for this clonotype. The rearrangement joins TRBV7-3 to TRBJ2-1; 14 bases align to TRBD2. CDR1 and CDR2 from the germline V gene are SGHTA and FQGTGA. CDR3 length: 17 residues. With 5 bases clipped from V and 6 bases from J, the junction kept 9 bases outside the gene matches. The CDR3 is CASSPRLAGGPFNEQFF. CDR3 nucleotide sequence: TGTGCCAGCAGCCCAAGACTAGCGGGAGGGCCGTTCAATGAGCAGTTCTTC.

This clonotype has at least ten counts. The gene calls are TRBV4-3 and TRBJ1-2, with 8 bases fitting TRBD1. Germline V gives CDR1 LGHNA, CDR2 YSLEER. The CDR3 consists of 14 residues. The V segment lost 2 bases and the J segment 2 bases; nucleotides outside the gene matches: 1. The CDR3 sequence: CASSQRQGNYGYTF. The CDR3 DNA follows: TGCGCCAGCAGCCAACGACAGGGGAACTATGGCTACACCTTC.

The chain is built from TRBV29-1 and TRBJ2-3; TRBD1 matches at 7 bases. The CDR3 sequence is 12 residues long. The germline V gene encodes CDR1 SQVTM and CDR2 ANQGSEA. The ends lost 7 bases at V and 9 bases at J; junction bases unmatched: 10. CDR3 DNA sequence: TGCAGCGACATACGGGGACAGCAAACGCAGTATTTT. As protein: CSDIRGQQTQYF.

J is TRBJ2-7 and V is TRBV28; possible D gene TRBD2, 6 bases. V shed 7 bases and J shed 0 bases, with 13 bases lying between them. The CDR3 sequence is 14 residues long. Looked up from germline, CDR1 is MDHEN and CDR2 is SYDVKM. The CDR3 loop is CASNSQGGSYEQYF. Written as DNA, the CDR3 is TGTGCCAGCAATTCGCAGGGAGGCTCCTACGAGCAGTACTTC.

This clonotype has just a few counts. The chain is built from TRBV7-9 and TRBJ2-1, with 8 bases that match TRBD2. The ends lost 4 bases at V and 2 bases at J; junction bases unmatched: 16. This CDR3 has 19 amino acids. Germline V gene data show CDR1 as SEHNR and CDR2 as FQNEAQ (reference sequence). CDR3 in DNA: TGTGCCAGCAGCTCCAAACCCGGGGTAGCGGGAACCACCTACAATGAGCAGTTCTTC. This sequence encodes CASSSKPGVAGTTYNEQFF.

The chain is built from TRBV3-1 and TRBJ2-5; no clear D gene. Trimming took off 0 bases at V and 0 bases at J, with 8 bases between the two ends. Germline V gene lookup returns CDR1 LGHDT and CDR2 YNNKEL (reference sequence). The CDR3 contains 15 residues. As DNA, the CDR3 is TGTGCCAGCAGCCAAGATGTGGGATACCAAGAGACCCAGTACTTC. This translates into CASSQDVGYQETQYF.

This clonotype showed up just a few times. The rearrangement joins TRBV20-1 to TRBJ1-1; the D is unclear. CDR3 length: 13 amino acids. Germline-derived CDR1 and CDR2 are DFQATT and SNEGSKA (reference sequence). V was trimmed by 2 bases and J by 10 bases, leaving 17 bases between them. The CDR3 sequence: CSARFTDLIGAFF. CDR3 coding DNA: TGCAGTGCTAGATTTACAGACTTGATTGGAGCTTTCTTT.